The 26 T cell receptor beta chains given below trace back to one sample, sequenced in a study of OX40 agonist ivuxolimab in advanced cancers. The protocol was immunoSEQ multiplex PCR, while the TCRdb copy is restricted to in-frame clones and leaves out a portion. The data contain fewer than 65,000 clones, 88% of them singletons. The sample in question was CD4+ or CD8+ T cells sorted from blood, obtained in a trial of the OX40 agonist ivuxolimab. The receptors shown here come from an adult with an advanced solid tumor such as melanoma, head and neck, liver or kidney cancer.

The chain carries TRBV19 and TRBJ1-1, with D possibly TRBD1 on 5 matching bases. The CDR3 extends over 15 amino acids. Trimming stripped 5 bases from V and 5 bases from J, with 18 bases between. Germline CDR1 reads LNHDA; CDR2 reads SQIVND (reference sequence). CDR3 sequence: CASSPRGVGLTEAFF. The CDR3 DNA reads as TGTGCCAGTAGTCCTCGGGGCGTGGGCCTTACTGAAGCTTTCTTT.

The chain carries TRBV4-2 and TRBJ2-3, with D hard to call. V lost 4 bases and J 0 bases, leaving 17 bases between the germline ends. This CDR3 contains 17 residues. The germline CDR1 and CDR2 sequences are LGHNA and YNFKEQ. In DNA, the CDR3 is TGTGCCAGCAGCCCGATATATTCCGCCTCTAGCACAGATACGCAGTATTTT. This encodes CASSPIYSASSTDTQYF.

The chain has TRBV28 and TRBJ2-1, with 15 bases matching TRBD2. Looked up from germline, CDR1 is MDHEN and CDR2 is SYDVKM. This CDR3 contains 19 residues. J gave up 7 bases and V 1 base, and 11 bases lay outside the gene matches. The CDR3 nucleotides read TGTGCCAGCAGTTTATTTTCATTCGGGACTAGCGGGAGGCGGAATGAGCAGTTCTTC. Translation: CASSLFSFGTSGRRNEQFF.

The chain links TRBV7-8 to TRBJ2-5; 14 bases line up with TRBD2. The CDR3 contains 18 residues. CDR1 and CDR2 (germline): SGHVS, FQNEAQ. V lost 5 bases, J lost 5 bases, and 13 bases stayed unmatched. CDR3 region: CASSTGTSGSGVRETQYF. The DNA for the CDR3 is TGTGCCAGCAGCACCGGGACTAGCGGGAGCGGGGTAAGGGAGACCCAGTACTTC.

The chain is built from TRBV12-2 and TRBJ2-7; the D segment call TRBD1 is taken from the table without a DNA check. TRBV12-2 is reported as a pseudogene. The CDR3 length is 18 residues. The CDR3: CASRLALTPTIFPYEQYF. In DNA, the CDR3 is TGTGCAAGTCGCTTAGCCCTTACCCCGACAATATTCCCCTACGAGCAGTACTTC.

The chain uses TRBV30 and TRBJ2-4; D may be TRBD2 (7 bases). The CDR3 covers 14 residues. In germline, CDR1 is GTSNPN, CDR2 SVGIG (reference sequence). Trimming pared 3 bases from V and 7 bases from J, leaving 16 bases between. This CDR3 is CAWSGRGGSNIQYF. The CDR3 DNA sequence: TGTGCCTGGAGCGGCAGGGGCGGGAGTAACATTCAGTACTTC.

The rearrangement links TRBV27 to TRBJ2-3; 12 nucleotides line up with TRBD2. V dropped 5 bases and J dropped 0; count of bases not matched to a gene: 9. The CDR3 consists of 18 residues. CDR1 and CDR2 (germline): MNHEY, SMNVEV (reference sequence). The CDR3, as DNA: TGTGCCAGCAGTCCTCGACTAGCGGGAGTAAGTAGCACAGATACGCAGTATTTT. It specifies CASSPRLAGVSSTDTQYF.

This chain joins TRBV19 and TRBJ2-3; weak D call: TRBD1 (6 bases). The CDR3 covers 14 residues. V was clipped by 3 bases and J by 5 bases, with 12 bases between them. In germline, CDR1 is LNHDA, CDR2 SQIVND (reference sequence). Here the CDR3 reads CASSIRGGRDTQYF. CDR3 in DNA: TGTGCCAGTAGTATCCGAGGGGGTAGAGATACGCAGTATTTT.

This chain uses TRBV10-1 with TRBJ2-1; the match to TRBD2 covers 7 bases. This CDR3 has 15 amino acids. Trimming took 1 base from V and 6 from J; bases not matched to a gene: 6. The germline V gene has CDR1 WNHNN and CDR2 SYGVQD (reference sequence). CDR3 region: CASSEWAGVGNEQFF. Here the CDR3 DNA reads TGCGCCAGCAGTGAGTGGGCGGGAGTAGGCAATGAGCAGTTCTTC.

CDR3: CASSAKGRNDNEQFF. The CDR3 DNA is TGTGCCAGCAGCGCCAAAGGGCGGAACGACAATGAGCAGTTCTTC. The chain has TRBV9 and TRBJ2-1; no clear D. Germline lookup yields CDR1 SGDLS and CDR2 YYNGEE. Trimming cost V 3 bases and J 5 bases, with 15 bases left between them. This CDR3 region has 15 residues.

V is TRBV18 and J is TRBJ1-2; D gene uncertain. Per the germline V gene, CDR1 is KGHSH and CDR2 is LQKENI. The germline V and J ends were trimmed by 7 bases and 6 bases, with 6 bases remaining between them. This CDR3 comprises 10 residues. For the CDR3, the DNA is TGTGCCAGCTTTGGGGATGGCTACACCTTC. Protein product: CASFGDGYTF. The variable domain in full, completed from reference TRBV18 and TRBJ1-2, reads NAGVMQNPRHLVRRRGQEARLRCSPMKGHSHVYWYRQLPEEGLKFMVYLQKENIIDESGMPKERFSAEFPKEGPSILRIQQVVRGDSAAYFCASFGDGYTFGSGTRLTVV.

The chain joins TRBV6-4 to TRBJ2-2; D is unresolved. Trimming took 5 bases from V and 5 from J, leaving 3 bases between them. The CDR3 runs 11 residues. Germline V CDR1 and CDR2: MRHNA, SNTAGT. DNA of the CDR3: TGTGCCAGCAGTAGAACCGGGGAGCTGTTTTTT. Its translation: CASSRTGELFF.

The gene calls are TRBV6-6 and TRBJ1-3; D perhaps matches TRBD1 (6 bases). Trimming stripped 5 bases from V and 1 base from J, with 15 bases between. CDR1 is MNHNY and CDR2 is SVGAGI in the germline V gene (reference sequence). The CDR3 sequence is 16 residues long. The CDR3 DNA is TGTGCCAGCAGTCCCGGGGCAGGGGCGTCTGGAAACACCATATATTTT. Its translation is CASSPGAGASGNTIYF.

The chain recombines TRBV6-1 with TRBJ1-5, with 7 positions matching TRBD1. The CDR3 loop spans 15 amino acids. Germline V gene sequence: CDR1 MNHNS, CDR2 SASEGT. With V trimmed by 6 bases and J by 0 bases, 5 bases remained unmatched. The CDR3 sequence: CASRRQGNSNQPQHF. CDR3 DNA: TGTGCCAGCAGACGACAGGGAAATAGCAATCAGCCCCAGCATTTT.

The chain uses TRBV19 and TRBJ2-7; 11 bases are shared with TRBD2. The germline CDR1 and CDR2 sequences are LNHDA and SQIVND (reference sequence). The trim removed 3 bases at V and 3 bases at J, leaving 4 bases unmatched. This CDR3 spans 15 amino acids. CDR3 bases: TGTGCCAGTAGTATCGGGGGACTAGCGGTCTACGAGCAGTACTTC. Translated, it gives CASSIGGLAVYEQYF.

Turning to this clone: Other DNA sequences from this sample encode an identical CDR3 as well. V and J are TRBV29-1 and TRBJ1-1; TRBD1 agrees at 8 bases. The CDR3 runs 12 residues. V dropped 7 bases and J dropped 6; count of bases not matched to a gene: 7. Germline CDR1 is SQVTM and CDR2 is ANQGSEA. CDR3 loop: CSAGDRPAEAFF. CDR3 sequence (DNA): TGCAGCGCCGGGGACAGGCCAGCTGAAGCTTTCTTT.

This clone came up once. The rearrangement uses TRBV2 and TRBJ1-5, with D perhaps matching TRBD1 (6 bases). CDR1 and CDR2 (germline): SNHLY, FYNNEI. The CDR3 has 15 amino acids. The germline V and J ends were trimmed by 4 bases and 3 bases, with 13 bases remaining between them. CDR3 in DNA: TGTGCCAGCAGTGTCGGACAGATCAACAATCAGCCCCAGCATTTT. As protein: CASSVGQINNQPQHF.

The chain joins TRBV21-1 to TRBJ2-5. TRBV21-1 is a pseudogene locus. The CDR3 covers 16 residues. CDR3 region: CASSRGSGGVQETQYF. The CDR3 nucleotides are TGTGCCAGCAGCCGTGGCTCCGGTGGGGTGCAAGAGACCCAGTACTTC.

The chain links TRBV25-1 to TRBJ1-1; a weak D match, TRBD1 (5 bases). V was trimmed by 7 bases and J by 11 bases, leaving 20 bases between them. The CDR3 runs to 13 residues. From germline, CDR1 is MGHDK and CDR2 SYGVNS. CDR3: CASISGQSSEAFF. The CDR3 nucleotides are TGTGCCAGCATATCAGGGCAGTCCAGCGAGGCTTTCTTT.

The genes are TRBV11-2 and TRBJ2-5, with TRBD2 matching 10 bases. In germline, CDR1 is SGHAT, CDR2 FQNNGV. This CDR3 has 15 residues. The trim removed 1 base at V and 5 bases at J, leaving 4 bases unmatched. This CDR3 is CASSLGSSGSETQYF. CDR3 coding DNA: TGTGCCAGCAGCTTAGGGTCTAGCGGGAGTGAGACCCAGTACTTC.

This clone was observed a few times. V and J are TRBV5-1 and TRBJ1-1; unclear D gene. CDR1 SGHRS and CDR2 YFSETQ come from the germline V gene. Trimming cost V 0 bases and J 7 bases, with 10 bases left between them. CDR3 size: 13 residues. Here the CDR3 DNA reads TGCGCCAGCAGCTTGGCCTGGGGTGATGAAGCTTTCTTT. This translates into CASSLAWGDEAFF.

The chain recombines TRBV19 with TRBJ1-2; 9 bases fit TRBD1. The junction had 6 bases not matched to a gene; V was cut back by 8 bases and J by 8 bases. The CDR3 totals 12 residues. Germline values: CDR1 LNHDA, CDR2 SQIVND (reference sequence). The CDR3 DNA follows: TGTGCCAGTTCCGGGACAGGGTGGGGCTACACCTTC. This sequence encodes CASSGTGWGYTF.

This clone was seen once. This chain connects TRBV28 to TRBJ2-7; the D gene is possibly TRBD1 (5 bases). The CDR3 is 12 residues long. Trimming stripped 4 bases from V and 8 bases from J, with 12 bases between. The germline V gene encodes CDR1 MDHEN and CDR2 SYDVKM. The CDR3 DNA follows: TGTGCCAGCAGTTCGCAGGGCCTGAAGCAGTACTTC. Its protein product is CASSSQGLKQYF. The full variable domain, completed using reference TRBV28 and TRBJ2-7, is DVKVTQSSRYLVKRTGEKVFLECVQDMDHENMFWYRQDPGLGLRLIYFSYDVKMKEKGDIPEGYSVSREKKERFSLILESASTNQTSMYLCASSSQGLKQYFGPGTRLTVT.

In DNA form, the CDR3 reads TGTGCCAGCAGTCCAATTTACGAGCAGTACTTC. This sequence encodes CASSPIYEQYF. The gene calls are TRBV2 and TRBJ2-7, with D unresolved. The CDR3 spans 11 residues. Germline V lookup: CDR1 SNHLY, CDR2 FYNNEI. The V gene lost 5 bases and the J gene lost 4 bases, with 6 bases spanning the gap.

J is TRBJ2-7 and V is TRBV27, with TRBD2 matching over 7 bases. CDR3 length: 14 residues. Germline CDR1 and CDR2: MNHEY and SMNVEV (reference sequence). The V segment lost 4 bases and the J segment 2 bases; nucleotides outside the gene matches: 5. DNA of the CDR3: TGTGCCAGCAGTTCGGGACTACTAGCCTACGAGCAGTACTTC. This sequence encodes CASSSGLLAYEQYF.

The chain links TRBV5-1 to TRBJ2-2, with 10 bases identical to TRBD1. Germline assignment: CDR1 SGHRS and CDR2 YFSETQ. V trimming: 4 bases; J trimming: 7 bases; junction bases outside the gene matches: 4. The CDR3 runs to 14 residues. Here the CDR3 reads CASSPGQGFGELFF. CDR3 nucleotides: TGCGCCAGCAGCCCGGGACAGGGGTTCGGGGAGCTGTTTTTT.